A selection of T cell receptor beta chains follows, all from one sample in a study of T cells in tumors and immune-related adverse events. Produced via immunoSEQ multiplex PCR; TCRdb's table is partial and in-frame only. The repertoire holds about 4,900 clones, with less than 75% as singletons. The specimen comprised gut tissue, sampled from a patient treated with anti-PD-1 therapy. Every receptor here comes from a female donor with metastatic renal cell carcinoma. Both conserved end residues are part of each CDR3. Fields, in order: D gene, V gene, J gene, clone size, CDR3 protein, CDR3 DNA. D genes are given only for firm matches. Where a row states a size, it is once, few, many or the class of an expanded clone; other rows omit it.

d_call: NA; v_call: TRBV10-1; j_call: TRBJ2-6; clone_size: NA; cdr3_aa: CASSESGGGGANVLTF; cdr3_nt: TGCGCCAGCAGTGAGTCGGGGGGAGGTGGGGCCAACGTCCTGACTTTC
d_call: NA; v_call: TRBV7-8; j_call: TRBJ2-7; clone_size: medium-sized; cdr3_aa: CASTRGGVSYEQYF; cdr3_nt: TGTGCCAGCACCCGAGGGGGGGTTAGCTACGAGCAGTACTTC
d_call: NA; v_call: TRBV19; j_call: TRBJ2-7; clone_size: NA; cdr3_aa: CASSLRWNAYEQYF; cdr3_nt: TGTGCCAGTAGTCTAAGGTGGAATGCCTACGAGCAGTACTTC
d_call: NA; v_call: TRBV7-2; j_call: TRBJ2-7; clone_size: NA; cdr3_aa: CASSSNTGPYEQYF; cdr3_nt: TGTGCCAGCAGCAGTAACACGGGACCCTACGAGCAGTACTTC
d_call: NA; v_call: TRBV6-5; j_call: TRBJ1-5; clone_size: NA; cdr3_aa: CATSTRLPNQPQHF; cdr3_nt: TGTGCCACTTCAACAAGGCTCCCTAATCAGCCCCAGCATTTT
d_call: TRBD1; v_call: TRBV5-1; j_call: TRBJ2-5; clone_size: NA; cdr3_aa: CASSSVTGEEGTQYF; cdr3_nt: TGCGCCAGCAGCTCTGTGACAGGGGAAGAGGGGACCCAGTACTTC
d_call: NA; v_call: TRBV6-1; j_call: TRBJ1-5; clone_size: NA; cdr3_aa: CASSELRSSNQPQHF; cdr3_nt: TGTGCCAGCAGTGAACTCAGGAGTAGCAATCAGCCCCAGCATTTT
d_call: TRBD1; v_call: TRBV6-5; j_call: TRBJ2-1; clone_size: NA; cdr3_aa: CASIGTGPNEQFF; cdr3_nt: TGTGCCAGCATCGGGACAGGCCCCAATGAGCAGTTCTTC
d_call: TRBD1; v_call: TRBV6-1; j_call: TRBJ2-3; clone_size: NA; cdr3_aa: CASSDPRGRITDTQYF; cdr3_nt: TGTGCCAGCAGTGATCCCAGGGGGCGGATCACAGATACGCAGTATTTT
d_call: NA; v_call: TRBV20-1; j_call: TRBJ2-7; clone_size: NA; cdr3_aa: CSAPNYYEQYF; cdr3_nt: TGCAGTGCTCCGAACTACTACGAGCAGTACTTC
d_call: NA; v_call: TRBV11-2; j_call: TRBJ2-4; clone_size: NA; cdr3_aa: CASSFAENIQYF; cdr3_nt: TGTGCCAGCAGCTTCGCTGAAAACATTCAGTACTTC